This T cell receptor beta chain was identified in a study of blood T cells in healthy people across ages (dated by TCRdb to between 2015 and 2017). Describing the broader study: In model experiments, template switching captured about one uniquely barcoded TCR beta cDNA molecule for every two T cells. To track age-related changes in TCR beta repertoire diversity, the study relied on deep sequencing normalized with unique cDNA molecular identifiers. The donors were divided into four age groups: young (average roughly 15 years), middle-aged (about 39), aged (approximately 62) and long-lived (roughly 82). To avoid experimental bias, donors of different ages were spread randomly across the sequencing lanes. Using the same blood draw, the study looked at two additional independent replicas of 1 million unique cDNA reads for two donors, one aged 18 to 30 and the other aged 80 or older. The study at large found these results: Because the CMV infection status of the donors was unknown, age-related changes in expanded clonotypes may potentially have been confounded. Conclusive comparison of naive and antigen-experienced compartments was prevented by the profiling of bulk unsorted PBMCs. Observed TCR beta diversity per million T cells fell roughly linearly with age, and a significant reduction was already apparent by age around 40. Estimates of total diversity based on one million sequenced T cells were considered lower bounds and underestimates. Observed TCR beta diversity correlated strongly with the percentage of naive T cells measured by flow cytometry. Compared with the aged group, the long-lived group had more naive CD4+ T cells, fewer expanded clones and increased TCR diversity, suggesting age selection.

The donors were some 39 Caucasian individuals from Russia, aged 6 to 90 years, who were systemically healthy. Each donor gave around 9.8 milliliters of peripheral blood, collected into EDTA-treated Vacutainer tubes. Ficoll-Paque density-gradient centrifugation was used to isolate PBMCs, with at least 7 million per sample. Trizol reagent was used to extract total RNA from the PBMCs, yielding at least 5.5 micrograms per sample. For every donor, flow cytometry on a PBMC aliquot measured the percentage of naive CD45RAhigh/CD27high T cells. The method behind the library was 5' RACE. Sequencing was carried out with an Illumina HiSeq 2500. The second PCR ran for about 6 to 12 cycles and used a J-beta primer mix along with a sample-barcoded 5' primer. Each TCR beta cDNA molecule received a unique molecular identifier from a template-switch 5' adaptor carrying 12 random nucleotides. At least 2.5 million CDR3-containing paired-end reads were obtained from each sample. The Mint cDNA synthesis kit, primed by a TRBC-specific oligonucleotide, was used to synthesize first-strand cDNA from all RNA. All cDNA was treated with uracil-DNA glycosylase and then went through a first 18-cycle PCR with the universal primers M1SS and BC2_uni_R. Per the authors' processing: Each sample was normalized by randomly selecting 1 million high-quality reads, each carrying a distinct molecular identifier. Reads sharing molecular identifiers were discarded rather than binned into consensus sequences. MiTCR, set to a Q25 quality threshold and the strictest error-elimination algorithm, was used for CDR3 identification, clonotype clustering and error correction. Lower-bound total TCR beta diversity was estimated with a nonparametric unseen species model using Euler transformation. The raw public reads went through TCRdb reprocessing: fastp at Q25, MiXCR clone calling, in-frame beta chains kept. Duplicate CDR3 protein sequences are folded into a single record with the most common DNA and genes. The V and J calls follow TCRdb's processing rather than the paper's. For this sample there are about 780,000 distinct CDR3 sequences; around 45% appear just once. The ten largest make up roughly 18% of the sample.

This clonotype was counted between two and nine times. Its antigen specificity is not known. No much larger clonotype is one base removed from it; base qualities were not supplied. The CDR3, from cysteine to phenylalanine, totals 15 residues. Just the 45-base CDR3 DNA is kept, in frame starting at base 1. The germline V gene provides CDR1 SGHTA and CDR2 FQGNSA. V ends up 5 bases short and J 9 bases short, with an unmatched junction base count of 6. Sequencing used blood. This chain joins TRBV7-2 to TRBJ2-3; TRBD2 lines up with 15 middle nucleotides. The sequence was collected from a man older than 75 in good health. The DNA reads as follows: TGTGCCAGCAGCCCCACCGGGACTAGCGGGGGGACGCAGTATTTT. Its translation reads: CASSPTGTSGGTQYF.